These 5 T cell receptor beta chains were all obtained from the same sample, sequenced in a study of tumor-infiltrating lymphocytes in primary liver carcinoma. Starting material of 450 to 550 ng total RNA yielded TCR beta cDNA via a constant-region primer. ARM-PCR, slightly modified, supplied the TCR beta libraries through three nested multiplex PCR rounds. Researchers ran the first two PCR rounds for about 11 cycles each with TRBV1-TRBV30 forward primers and a C-beta reverse primer. From the multiplex PCR reads, TCRdb called clonotypes with MiXCR, one entry per CDR3 protein. The table lists 60,000 to 90,000 distinct CDR3 sequences, almost 70% of them singletons. Co-extraction of RNA and DNA was performed on about 20-32 mg of unsorted bulk tissue. The sample was liver tumor tissue from sampling region 4. Subset indicated: tumor region T4, right-lateral pole. The receptor set was obtained from a man aged 40-50 years with primary liver carcinoma and hepatitis B virus infection.

On this clonotype itself: A read error is possible here, since a much larger clone lies one base away. V and J are TRBV6-2 or TRBV6-3 and TRBJ2-7; 10 bases align to TRBD2. This CDR3 has 16 amino acids. Germline V gene data show CDR1 as MNHEY and CDR2 as SVGEGT. CDR3 loop: CACSHYSGRTGYEQYF. The CDR3 nucleotides are TGTGCCTGCAGTCACTATAGCGGGAGGACTGGCTACGAGCAGTACTTC.

This clonotype was seen at least ten times. This chain joins TRBV6-5 and TRBJ2-1, with 8 bases fitting TRBD2. This CDR3 has 14 amino acids. CDR1 is MNHEY and CDR2 is SVGAGI in the germline V gene. J gave up 4 bases and V 9 bases, and 8 bases lay outside the gene matches. CDR3 bases: TGTGCCAGTGCCCGACTAGCGTCATACAATGAGCAGTTCTTC. Translating gives CASARLASYNEQFF.

This clonotype was detected many times. The rearrangement uses TRBV5-1 and TRBJ1-1, with no clear D. CDR1 is SGHRS, CDR2 YFSETQ, per germline. CDR3 size: 14 residues. V was pared by 0 bases and J by 1 base, with 7 bases between. In nucleotides, the CDR3 is TGCGCCAGCAGCTTGGCAGGCAGGAACACTGAAGCTTTCTTT. It encodes CASSLAGRNTEAFF.

In nucleotides, the CDR3 is TGTGCCAGCAGTGCTAGCTGGAGATACGAGCAGTACGTC. This codes for CASSASWRYEQYV. The gene calls are TRBV6-1 and TRBJ2-7, with a weak D call TRBD2 (5 bases). Per the germline V gene, CDR1 is MNHNS and CDR2 is SASEGT. Between the trimmed V and J ends, which lost 4 bases and 4 bases, there was a span of 11 bases. The length of the CDR3 is 13 residues.

This clonotype was recorded only once. Here the CDR3 omits its conserved ending phenylalanine or tryptophan, so a read error is the likely source. The chain is built from TRBV5-6 and TRBJ2-7; 7 nucleotides align to TRBD1. Germline CDR1 is SGHDT and CDR2 is YYEEEE. This CDR3 spans 11 amino acids. CDR3 protein: CSSSWGQEQYL. DNA of the CDR3: TGTTCCAGCAGCTGGGGACAGGAGCAGTACCTC.